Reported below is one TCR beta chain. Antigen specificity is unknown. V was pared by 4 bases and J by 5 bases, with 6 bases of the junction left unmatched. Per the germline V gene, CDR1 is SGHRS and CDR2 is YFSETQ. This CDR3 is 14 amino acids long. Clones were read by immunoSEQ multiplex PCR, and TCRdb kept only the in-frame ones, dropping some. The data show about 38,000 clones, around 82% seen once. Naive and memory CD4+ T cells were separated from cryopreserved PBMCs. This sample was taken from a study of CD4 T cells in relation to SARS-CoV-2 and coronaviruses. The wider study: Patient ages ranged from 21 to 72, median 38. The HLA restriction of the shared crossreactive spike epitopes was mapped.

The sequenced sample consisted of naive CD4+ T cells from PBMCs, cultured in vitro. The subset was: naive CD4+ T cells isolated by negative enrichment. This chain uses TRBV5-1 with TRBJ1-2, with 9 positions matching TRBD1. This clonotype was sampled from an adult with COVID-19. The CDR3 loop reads CASSPEGTGYGYTF. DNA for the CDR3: TGCGCCAGCAGCCCCGAAGGGACAGGGTATGGCTACACCTTC.